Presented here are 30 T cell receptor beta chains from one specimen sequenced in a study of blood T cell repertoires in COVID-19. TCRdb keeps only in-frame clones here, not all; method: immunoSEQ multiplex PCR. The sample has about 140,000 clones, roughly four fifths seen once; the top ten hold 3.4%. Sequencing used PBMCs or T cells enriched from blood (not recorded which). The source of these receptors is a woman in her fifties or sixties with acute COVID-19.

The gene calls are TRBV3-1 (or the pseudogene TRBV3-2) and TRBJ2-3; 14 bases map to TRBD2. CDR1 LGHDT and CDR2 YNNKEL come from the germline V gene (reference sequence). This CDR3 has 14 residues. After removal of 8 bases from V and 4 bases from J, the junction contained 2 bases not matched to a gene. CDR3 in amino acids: CASQGLAGADTQYF. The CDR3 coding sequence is TGTGCCAGCCAGGGACTAGCGGGAGCAGATACGCAGTATTTT.

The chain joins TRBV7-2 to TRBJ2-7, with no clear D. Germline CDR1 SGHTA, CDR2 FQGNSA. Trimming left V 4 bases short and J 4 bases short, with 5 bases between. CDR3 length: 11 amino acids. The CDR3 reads CASSSQYEQYF. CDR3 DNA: TGTGCCAGCAGCTCACAATACGAGCAGTACTTC. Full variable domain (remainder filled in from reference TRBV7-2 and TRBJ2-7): GAGVSQSPSNKVTEKGKDVELRCDPISGHTALYWYRQSLGQGLEFLIYFQGNSAPDKSGLPSDRFSAERTGGSVSTLTIQRTQQEDSAVYLCASSSQYEQYFGPGTRLTVT.

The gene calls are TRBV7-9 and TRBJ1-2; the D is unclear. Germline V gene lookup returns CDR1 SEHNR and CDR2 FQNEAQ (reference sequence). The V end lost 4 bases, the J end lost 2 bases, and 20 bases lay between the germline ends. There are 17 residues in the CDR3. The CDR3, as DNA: TGTGCCAGCAGCTCAAGCCAGGCCGTCAGAAGAAACTATGGCTACACCTTC. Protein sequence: CASSSSQAVRRNYGYTF.

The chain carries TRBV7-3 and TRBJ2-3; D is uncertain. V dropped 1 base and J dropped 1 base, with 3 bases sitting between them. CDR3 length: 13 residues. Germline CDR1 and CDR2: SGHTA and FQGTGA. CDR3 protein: CASSLSGTDTQYF. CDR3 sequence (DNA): TGTGCCAGCAGCTTAAGCGGCACAGATACGCAGTATTTT.

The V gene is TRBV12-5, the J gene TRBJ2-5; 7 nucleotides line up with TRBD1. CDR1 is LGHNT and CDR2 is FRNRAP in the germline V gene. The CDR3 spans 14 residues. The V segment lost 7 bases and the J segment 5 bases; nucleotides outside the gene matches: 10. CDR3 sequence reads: CASASQGSIETQYF. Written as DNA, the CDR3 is TGTGCTAGTGCCTCACAGGGGTCCATCGAGACCCAGTACTTC.

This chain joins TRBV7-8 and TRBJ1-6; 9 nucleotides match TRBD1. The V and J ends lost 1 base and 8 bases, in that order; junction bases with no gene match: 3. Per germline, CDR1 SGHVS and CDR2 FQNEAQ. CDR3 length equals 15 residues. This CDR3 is CASSLGGQGYSPLHF. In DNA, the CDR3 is TGTGCCAGCAGCTTAGGGGGACAGGGATATTCACCCCTCCACTTT.

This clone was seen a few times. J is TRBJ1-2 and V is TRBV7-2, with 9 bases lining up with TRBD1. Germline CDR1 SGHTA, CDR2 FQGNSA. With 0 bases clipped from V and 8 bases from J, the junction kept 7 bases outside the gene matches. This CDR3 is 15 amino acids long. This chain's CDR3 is CASSLAPGQGSGYTF. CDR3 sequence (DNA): TGTGCCAGCAGCTTAGCCCCGGGACAGGGTAGCGGCTACACCTTC.

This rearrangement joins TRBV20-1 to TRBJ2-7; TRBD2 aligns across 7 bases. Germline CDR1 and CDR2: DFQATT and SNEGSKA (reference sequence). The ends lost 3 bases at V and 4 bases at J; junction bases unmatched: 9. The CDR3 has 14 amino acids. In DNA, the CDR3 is TGCAGTGCTAGTACGGGGGAGGGCTTTTACGAGCAGTACTTC. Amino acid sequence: CSASTGEGFYEQYF.

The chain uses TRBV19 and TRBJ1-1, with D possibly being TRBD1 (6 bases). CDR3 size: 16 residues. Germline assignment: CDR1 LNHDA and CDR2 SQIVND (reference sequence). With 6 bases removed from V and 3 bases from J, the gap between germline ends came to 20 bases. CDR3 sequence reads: CASRGATGLKYTEAFF. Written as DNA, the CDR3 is TGTGCCAGTAGGGGGGCTACAGGGTTAAAGTACACTGAAGCTTTCTTT.

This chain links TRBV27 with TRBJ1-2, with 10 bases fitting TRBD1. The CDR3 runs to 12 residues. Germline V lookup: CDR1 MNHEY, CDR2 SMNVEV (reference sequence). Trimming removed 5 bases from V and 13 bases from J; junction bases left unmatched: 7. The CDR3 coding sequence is TGTGCCAGCAGTGCCCGGACAGGGGGGTCCACCTTC. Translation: CASSARTGGSTF.

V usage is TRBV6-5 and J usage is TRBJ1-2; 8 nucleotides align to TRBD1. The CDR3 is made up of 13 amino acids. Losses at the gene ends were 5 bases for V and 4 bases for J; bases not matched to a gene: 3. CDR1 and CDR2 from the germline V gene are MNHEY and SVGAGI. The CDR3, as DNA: TGTGCCAGCAGTCGAACAGGGGGCTATGGCTACACCTTC. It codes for CASSRTGGYGYTF.

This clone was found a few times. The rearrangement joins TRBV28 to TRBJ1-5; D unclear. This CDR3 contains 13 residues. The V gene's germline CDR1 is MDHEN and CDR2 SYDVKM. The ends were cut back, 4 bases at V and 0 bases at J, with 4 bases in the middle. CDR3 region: CASSSGSNQPQHF. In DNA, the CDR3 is TGTGCCAGCAGTTCCGGTAGCAATCAGCCCCAGCATTTT.

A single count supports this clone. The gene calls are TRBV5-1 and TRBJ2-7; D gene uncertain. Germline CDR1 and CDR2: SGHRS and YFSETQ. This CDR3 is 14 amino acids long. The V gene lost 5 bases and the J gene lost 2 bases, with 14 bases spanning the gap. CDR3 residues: CASRPSYRAYEQYF. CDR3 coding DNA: TGCGCCAGCAGACCCTCTTACCGGGCCTACGAGCAGTACTTC.

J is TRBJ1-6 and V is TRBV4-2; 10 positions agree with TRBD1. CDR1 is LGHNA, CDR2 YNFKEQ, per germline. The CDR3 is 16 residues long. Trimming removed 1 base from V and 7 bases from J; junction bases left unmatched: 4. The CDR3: CASSQGDRGRNSPLHF. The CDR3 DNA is TGTGCCAGCAGCCAAGGTGACAGGGGGCGGAATTCACCCCTCCACTTT.

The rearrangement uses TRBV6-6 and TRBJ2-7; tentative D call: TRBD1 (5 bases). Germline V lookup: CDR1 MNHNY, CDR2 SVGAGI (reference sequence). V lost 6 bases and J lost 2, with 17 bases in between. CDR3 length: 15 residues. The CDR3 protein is CASSERIRVTYEQYF. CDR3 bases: TGTGCCAGCAGCGAACGGATCAGGGTAACCTACGAGCAGTACTTC.

The CDR3 nucleotides read TGTGCCAGCAGCTTAGGATGGGACGGGAGCTCCTACAATGAGCAGTTCTTC. The encoded protein is CASSLGWDGSSYNEQFF. This chain joins TRBV11-3 and TRBJ2-1; a possible D gene is TRBD2 (6 bases). The V and J ends lost 1 base and 0 bases respectively, with 13 bases between them. Germline assignment: CDR1 SGHNT and CDR2 YENEEA. The CDR3 has 17 amino acids.

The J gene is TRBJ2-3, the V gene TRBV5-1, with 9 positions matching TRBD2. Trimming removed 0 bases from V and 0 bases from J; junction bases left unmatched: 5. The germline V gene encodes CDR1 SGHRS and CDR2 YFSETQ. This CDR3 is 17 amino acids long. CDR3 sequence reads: CASSLAASGDSTDTQYF. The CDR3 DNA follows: TGCGCCAGCAGCTTGGCAGCTAGCGGGGACAGCACAGATACGCAGTATTTT.

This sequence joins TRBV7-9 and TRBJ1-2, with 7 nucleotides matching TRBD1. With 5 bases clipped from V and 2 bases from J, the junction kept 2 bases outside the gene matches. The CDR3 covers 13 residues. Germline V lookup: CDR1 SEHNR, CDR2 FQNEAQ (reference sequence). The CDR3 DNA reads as TGTGCCAGCAGCGTGGGACAGAACTATGGCTACACCTTC. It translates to CASSVGQNYGYTF.

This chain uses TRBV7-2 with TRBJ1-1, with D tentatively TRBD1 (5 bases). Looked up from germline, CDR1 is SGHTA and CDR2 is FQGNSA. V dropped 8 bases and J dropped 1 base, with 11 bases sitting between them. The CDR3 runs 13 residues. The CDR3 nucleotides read TGTGCCAGCCCGCAACAGGAGAACACTGAAGCTTTCTTT. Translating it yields CASPQQENTEAFF.

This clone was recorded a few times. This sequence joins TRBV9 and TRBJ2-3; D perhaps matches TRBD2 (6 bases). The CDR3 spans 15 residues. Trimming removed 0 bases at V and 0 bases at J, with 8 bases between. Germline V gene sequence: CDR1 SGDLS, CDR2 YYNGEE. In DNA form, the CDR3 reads TGTGCCAGCAGCGTAGGTCTAGCGAGCACAGATACGCAGTATTTT. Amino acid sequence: CASSVGLASTDTQYF.

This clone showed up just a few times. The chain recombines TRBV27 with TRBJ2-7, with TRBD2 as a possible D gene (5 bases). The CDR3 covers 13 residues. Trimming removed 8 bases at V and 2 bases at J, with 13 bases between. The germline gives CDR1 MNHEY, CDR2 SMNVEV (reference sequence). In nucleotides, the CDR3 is TGTGCCAGCGGAGAAGCGGTCGCCTACGAGCAGTACTTC. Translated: CASGEAVAYEQYF.

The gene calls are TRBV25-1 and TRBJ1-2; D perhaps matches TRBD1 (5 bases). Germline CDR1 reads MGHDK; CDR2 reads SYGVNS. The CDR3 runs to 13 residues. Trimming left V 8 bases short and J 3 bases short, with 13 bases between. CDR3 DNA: TGTGCCAGCGCCGGGGGAAACGACTATGGCTACACCTTC. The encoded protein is CASAGGNDYGYTF.

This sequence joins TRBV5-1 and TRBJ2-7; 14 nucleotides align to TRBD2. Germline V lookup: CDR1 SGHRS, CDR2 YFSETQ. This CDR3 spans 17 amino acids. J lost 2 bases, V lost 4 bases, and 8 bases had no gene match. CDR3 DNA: TGCGCCAGCAGCAGGGGGACTAGCGGGAGCGGCGCCTACGAGCAGTACTTC. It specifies CASSRGTSGSGAYEQYF.

Written as DNA, the CDR3 is TGTGCCAGCAGTTTAGAGGGGCCCGGGGGCTACACCTTC. It is translated as CASSLEGPGGYTF. This chain connects TRBV12-3 or TRBV12-4 to TRBJ1-2, with D maybe TRBD1 (5 bases). Trimming pared 1 base from V and 8 bases from J, leaving 11 bases between. CDR3 length: 13 amino acids.

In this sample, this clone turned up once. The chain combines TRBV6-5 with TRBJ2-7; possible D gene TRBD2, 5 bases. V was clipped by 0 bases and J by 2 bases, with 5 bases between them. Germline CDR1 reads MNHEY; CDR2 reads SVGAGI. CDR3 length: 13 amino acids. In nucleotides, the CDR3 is TGTGCCAGCAGTTACTCGCGGGCCTACGAGCAGTACTTC. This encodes CASSYSRAYEQYF.

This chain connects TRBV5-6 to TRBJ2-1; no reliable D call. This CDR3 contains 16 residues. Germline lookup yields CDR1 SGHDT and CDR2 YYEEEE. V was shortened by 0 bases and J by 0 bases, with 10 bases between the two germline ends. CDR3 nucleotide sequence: TGTGCCAGCAGCTTGGGTCCTCCTAGCTCCTACAATGAGCAGTTCTTC. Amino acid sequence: CASSLGPPSSYNEQFF.

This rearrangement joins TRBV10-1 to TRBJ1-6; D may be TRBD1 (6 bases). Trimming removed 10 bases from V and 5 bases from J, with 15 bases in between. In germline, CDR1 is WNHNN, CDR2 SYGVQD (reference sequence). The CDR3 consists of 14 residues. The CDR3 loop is CANKQGFDNSPLHF. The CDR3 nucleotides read TGCGCCAATAAACAGGGATTTGATAATTCACCCCTCCACTTT.

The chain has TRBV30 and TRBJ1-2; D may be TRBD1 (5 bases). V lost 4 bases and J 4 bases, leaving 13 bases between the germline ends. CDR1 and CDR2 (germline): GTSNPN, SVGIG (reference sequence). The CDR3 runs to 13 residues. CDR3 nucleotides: TGTGCCTGGACGCCAGGGAGGGCCTATGGCTACACCTTC. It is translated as CAWTPGRAYGYTF.

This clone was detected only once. The CDR3 is CASSLGGREGHGYTF. The CDR3 DNA sequence: TGCGCCAGCAGCTTGGGGGGCAGGGAGGGCCATGGCTACACCTTC. The chain employs TRBV5-1 and TRBJ1-2; a weak D match, TRBD1 (5 bases). This CDR3 has 15 amino acids. V dropped 0 bases and J dropped 6 bases, with 15 bases sitting between them. Germline lookup yields CDR1 SGHRS and CDR2 YFSETQ.

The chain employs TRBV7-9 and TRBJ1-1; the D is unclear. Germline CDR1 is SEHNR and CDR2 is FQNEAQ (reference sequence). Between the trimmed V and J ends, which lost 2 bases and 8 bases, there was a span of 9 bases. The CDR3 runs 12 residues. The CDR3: CASSLQEPEAFF. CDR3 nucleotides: TGTGCCAGCAGCTTACAGGAACCGGAAGCTTTCTTT.